This T cell receptor (beta chain) was obtained from a study of OX40 agonist ivuxolimab in advanced cancers. Unmatched junction bases numbered 11, after V lost 6 bases and J lost 7 bases. CDR3 size: 16 residues. Looked up from germline, CDR1 is SNHLY and CDR2 is FYNNEI. TCRdb's table, derived via immunoSEQ multiplex PCR, lists solely in-frame clones and lacks some. The data hold 36,000 or so clones, with around 90% observed a single time. This material consisted of CD4+ or CD8+ T cells sorted from blood, taken in a trial of the OX40 agonist ivuxolimab. The receptor was derived from an adult with an advanced solid tumor such as melanoma, head and neck, liver or kidney cancer. The chain is built from TRBV2 and TRBJ2-2, with TRBD2 identical over 10 bases. CDR3 loop: CASRTRAGGRIGELFF. The CDR3 bases are TGTGCCAGCAGAACTAGAGCGGGAGGGAGGATCGGGGAGCTGTTTTTT. Full variable domain (missing parts from reference TRBV2 and TRBJ2-2): EPEVTQTPSHQVTQMGQEVILRCVPISNHLYFYWYRQILGQKVEFLVSFYNNEISEKSEIFDDQFSVERPDGSNFTLKIRSTKLEDSAMYFCASRTRAGGRIGELFFGEGSRLTVL.